One T cell receptor beta chain is described in this entry. As yet, its antigen is unknown. Trimming pared 0 bases from V and 2 bases from J, leaving 10 bases between. The CDR3 consists of 15 residues. CDR1 is LGHNA, CDR2 YNFKEQ, per germline. This specimen belongs to a study of cytomegalovirus exposure and HLA in healthy donors. Researchers ran the PCR with 60 Vbeta and 13 Jbeta primers. Sequencing used immunoSEQ multiplex PCR; TCRdb keeps in-frame clones, though not all of them. Of some 190,000 clones in the sample, around 80% are singletons; the top ten hold approximately 1.3%. Whole-study results and caveats: Within an earlier analysis, most TCR beta V segments proved productive either about 90% or about 30% of the time. A later analysis linked a missense DCLRE1C variant to TCR beta V- and J-gene trimming.

The sample was PBMCs. The V and J genes are TRBV4-2 and TRBJ1-2; D is perhaps TRBD1 (6 bases). This clonotype was sampled from a girl aged 5-17 years in good health and CMV-seropositive. The CDR3 loop is CASSQDPGQNYGYTF. The CDR3 nucleotides are TGTGCCAGCAGCCAAGACCCTGGACAGAACTATGGCTACACCTTC.